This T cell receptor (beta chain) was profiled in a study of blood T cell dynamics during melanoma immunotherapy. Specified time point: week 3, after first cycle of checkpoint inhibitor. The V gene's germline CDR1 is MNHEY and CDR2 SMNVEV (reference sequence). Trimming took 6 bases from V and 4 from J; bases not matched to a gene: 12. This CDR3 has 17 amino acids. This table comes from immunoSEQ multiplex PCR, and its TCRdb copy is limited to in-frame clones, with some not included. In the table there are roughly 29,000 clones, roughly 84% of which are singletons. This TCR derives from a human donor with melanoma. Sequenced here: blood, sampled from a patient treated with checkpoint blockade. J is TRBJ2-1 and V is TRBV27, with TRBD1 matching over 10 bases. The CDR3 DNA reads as TGTGCCAGCAGCGTTCTGGGGACAGGGGTACGGTACAATGAGCAGTTCTTC. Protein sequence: CASSVLGTGVRYNEQFF.